This is a list of T cell receptor beta chains from one sample in a study of OX40 agonist ivuxolimab in advanced cancers. The table came from immunoSEQ multiplex PCR; TCRdb's copy has only in-frame clones and leaves some out. This table holds roughly 56,000 clones, roughly 82% found once. This specimen was CD4+ or CD8+ T cells sorted from blood, taken in a trial of the OX40 agonist ivuxolimab. The receptors were sampled from an adult with an advanced solid tumor such as melanoma, head and neck, liver or kidney cancer. The CDR3 runs from the conserved cysteine through the conserved F or W. Each record gives: V gene, J gene, CDR3 protein.

v_call: TRBV7-8
j_call: TRBJ1-5
cdr3_aa: CASSLGNQPQHF

v_call: TRBV2
j_call: TRBJ1-5
cdr3_aa: CASSESGRIYQPQHF

v_call: TRBV10-3
j_call: TRBJ2-5
cdr3_aa: CAIGQGSKYQETQYF

v_call: TRBV6-6
j_call: TRBJ1-1
cdr3_aa: CASSYSSGMNTEAFF

v_call: TRBV7-2
j_call: TRBJ1-6
cdr3_aa: CASSLFRGNSANSPLHF

v_call: TRBV7-8
j_call: TRBJ2-7
cdr3_aa: CASSPGQPGYEQYF

v_call: TRBV5-4
j_call: TRBJ2-7
cdr3_aa: CASSLPARGPGGEQYF

v_call: TRBV11-2
j_call: TRBJ1-6
cdr3_aa: CASSLAVGSPLHF

v_call: TRBV7-9
j_call: TRBJ1-2
cdr3_aa: CASSLTGSPTDGYTF

v_call: TRBV7-9
j_call: TRBJ2-3
cdr3_aa: CASRVGTGEDTQYF

v_call: TRBV6-5
j_call: TRBJ2-5
cdr3_aa: CASSWSVRETQYF

v_call: TRBV30
j_call: TRBJ2-7
cdr3_aa: CAWSVQRASEQYF

v_call: TRBV19
j_call: TRBJ1-2
cdr3_aa: CASRTGFYGYTF

v_call: TRBV7-2
j_call: TRBJ1-4
cdr3_aa: CASSLGRGRTNEKLFF

v_call: TRBV6-1
j_call: TRBJ2-7
cdr3_aa: CASTLPPGTRYF

v_call: TRBV6-1
j_call: TRBJ1-3
cdr3_aa: CASRGAPNSGNTIYF

v_call: TRBV28
j_call: TRBJ1-1
cdr3_aa: CASSLWSGRTEAFF

v_call: TRBV27
j_call: TRBJ2-2
cdr3_aa: CASSLGYWAENTGELFF

v_call: TRBV2
j_call: TRBJ1-1
cdr3_aa: CASNKQGSTEAFF

v_call: TRBV11-3
j_call: TRBJ2-7
cdr3_aa: CASSLDGHYEQYF

v_call: TRBV29-1
j_call: TRBJ1-2
cdr3_aa: CSVAANYGYTF

v_call: TRBV27
j_call: TRBJ1-5
cdr3_aa: CASSLEGVVSNQPQHF

v_call: TRBV6-5
j_call: TRBJ1-2
cdr3_aa: CASSYSRGGGYGYTF

v_call: TRBV14
j_call: TRBJ1-1
cdr3_aa: CASSQESLTEAFF

v_call: TRBV19
j_call: TRBJ2-3
cdr3_aa: CASSISGGTTDTQYF

v_call: TRBV7-2
j_call: TRBJ1-1
cdr3_aa: CASSLNGLGGAEAFF

v_call: TRBV19
j_call: TRBJ2-1
cdr3_aa: CASRSHSSGGGNEQFF

v_call: TRBV18
j_call: TRBJ2-2
cdr3_aa: CASSELADGELFF

v_call: TRBV2
j_call: TRBJ1-5
cdr3_aa: CASSPSEGRGASPQHF

v_call: TRBV10-3
j_call: TRBJ1-2
cdr3_aa: CASSLTGTTYGYTF

v_call: TRBV5-1
j_call: TRBJ2-5
cdr3_aa: CASTPAGVTETQYF